These 21 T cell receptor beta chains share one sample of origin, sequenced in a study of T cell changes during pregnancy in multiple sclerosis. Assay: immunoSEQ multiplex PCR; the TCRdb copy retains only in-frame clones and omits some. The repertoire holds 100,000 or so clones, with around 92% as singletons. Sequencing was performed on peripheral blood, taken before pregnancy. The origin of the receptors is a female donor with multiple sclerosis, enrolled in a pregnancy study.

About this clone itself: This same CDR3 is encoded by further DNA sequences in the sample. The chain couples TRBV7-9 to TRBJ1-3; unclear D gene. V dropped 5 bases and J dropped 4 bases, with 6 bases sitting between them. In germline, CDR1 is SEHNR, CDR2 FQNEAQ (reference sequence). The CDR3 has 12 amino acids. This chain's CDR3 is CASSPGGNTIYF. The CDR3 DNA reads as TGTGCCAGCAGCCCCGGGGGAAACACCATATATTTT.

The chain carries TRBV19 and TRBJ2-1; the match to TRBD1 covers 8 bases. This CDR3 is 13 amino acids long. V gave up 7 bases and J gave up 6 bases; unmatched junction bases: 5. CDR1 is LNHDA and CDR2 is SQIVND in the germline V gene (reference sequence). CDR3: CASTRTGINEQFF. The CDR3, as DNA: TGTGCCAGTACCCGGACAGGGATCAATGAGCAGTTCTTC.

This sequence joins TRBV4-3 and TRBJ1-2; the D is unclear. The ends were cut back, 0 bases at V and 8 bases at J, with 13 bases in the middle. Germline CDR1 is LGHNA and CDR2 is YSLEER. The CDR3 totals 14 residues. CDR3 bases: TGCGCCAGCAGCCAAGATTCTCTTACGGGGGGCTACACCTTC. Its translation is CASSQDSLTGGYTF.

The genes are TRBV5-6 and TRBJ1-1; D uncertain. V was clipped by 4 bases and J by 0 bases, with 13 bases between them. Germline V gives CDR1 SGHDT, CDR2 YYEEEE. The CDR3 length is 15 residues. CDR3 region: CASSMGASLNTEAFF. The CDR3 bases are TGTGCCAGCAGCATGGGTGCGTCCTTGAACACTGAAGCTTTCTTT.

The chain links TRBV18 to TRBJ2-3, with D hard to call. CDR3 length equals 13 residues. CDR1 and CDR2 (germline): KGHSH, LQKENI. The ends were cut back, 2 bases at V and 4 bases at J, with 7 bases in the middle. CDR3 sequence: CASSPSQSDTQYF. The DNA of the CDR3 is TGTGCCAGCTCACCATCACAGTCAGATACGCAGTATTTT.

The rearrangement links TRBV5-4 to TRBJ2-1; 10 nucleotides line up with TRBD2. J lost 6 bases, V lost 7 bases, and 7 bases had no gene match. This CDR3 region has 14 residues. The V gene's germline CDR1 is SGHNT and CDR2 YYREEE (reference sequence). The CDR3 DNA is TGTGCCAGCTCCGGACTAGCGGATCGCAATGAGCAGTTCTTC. Its protein is CASSGLADRNEQFF.

The chain carries TRBV10-1 and TRBJ2-7; 8 bases fit TRBD1. V gave up 2 bases and J gave up 3 bases; unmatched junction bases: 3. From germline, CDR1 is WNHNN and CDR2 SYGVQD (reference sequence). This CDR3 region has 14 residues. The CDR3 loop reads CASSEDRGVYEQYF. In DNA, the CDR3 is TGCGCCAGCAGTGAGGACAGGGGAGTCTACGAGCAGTACTTC.

The chain carries TRBV5-1 and TRBJ2-1; TRBD1 might be the D (6 bases). From germline, CDR1 is SGHRS and CDR2 YFSETQ. The CDR3 contains 17 residues. V was clipped by 4 bases and J by 0 bases, with 17 bases between them. The CDR3 bases are TGCGCCAGCAGCGTCTACAGGGTAAGGAGCTCCTACAATGAGCAGTTCTTC. Residues: CASSVYRVRSSYNEQFF.

The chain has TRBV7-9 and TRBJ2-7, with D possibly being TRBD2 (6 bases). V lost 2 bases and J 2 bases, leaving 16 bases between the germline ends. This CDR3 spans 16 amino acids. CDR1 is SEHNR, CDR2 FQNEAQ, per germline (reference sequence). The CDR3 bases are TGTGCCAGCAGCTTACTCGGAGGGGATAATCCCTACGAGCAGTACTTC. The encoded protein is CASSLLGGDNPYEQYF.

The chain joins TRBV19 to TRBJ2-3, with 10 bases matching TRBD2. CDR3 length: 15 amino acids. The junction had 8 bases not matched to a gene; V was cut back by 5 bases and J by 6 bases. The V gene's germline CDR1 is LNHDA and CDR2 SQIVND (reference sequence). The CDR3 reads CASSWVAGGKDTQYF. The CDR3 DNA reads TGTGCCAGTAGTTGGGTAGCGGGAGGCAAGGATACGCAGTATTTT.

The CDR3 spells CASRPLWDRDADTQYF. The CDR3 coding sequence is TGTGCCAGCCGTCCCTTGTGGGACAGGGATGCAGATACGCAGTATTTT. The rearrangement joins TRBV19 to TRBJ2-3, with 9 positions matching TRBD1. Per germline, CDR1 LNHDA and CDR2 SQIVND (reference sequence). The CDR3 is made up of 16 amino acids. Losses at the gene ends were 9 bases for V and 4 bases for J; bases not matched to a gene: 14.

The chain recombines TRBV5-1 with TRBJ2-1; 7 nucleotides align to TRBD2. In germline, CDR1 is SGHRS, CDR2 YFSETQ. The junction had 11 bases not matched to a gene; V was cut back by 6 bases and J by 8 bases. The CDR3 has 14 amino acids. The CDR3 here is CASTDGGSSHEQFF. As DNA, the CDR3 is TGCGCCAGCACGGACGGCGGGAGCTCCCATGAGCAGTTCTTC.

The chain couples TRBV27 to TRBJ2-7; 9 bases line up with TRBD2. This CDR3 has 13 amino acids. Per germline, CDR1 MNHEY and CDR2 SMNVEV (reference sequence). V was pared by 2 bases and J by 7 bases, with 3 bases of the junction left unmatched. The CDR3 loop reads CASSLGLAGEQYF. CDR3 nucleotides: TGTGCCAGCAGTTTAGGTCTAGCGGGAGAGCAGTACTTC.

This clone was observed once. The chain recombines TRBV30 with TRBJ1-2; no clear D. The CDR3 totals 12 residues. Trimming took off 2 bases at V and 6 bases at J, with 10 bases between the two ends. CDR1 is GTSNPN and CDR2 is SVGIG in the germline V gene (reference sequence). CDR3 nucleotide sequence: TGTGCCTGGAGTCCTAACGGGGATGGCTACACCTTC. This encodes CAWSPNGDGYTF.

V is TRBV27 and J is TRBJ2-6, with 7 bases fitting TRBD1. The CDR3 length is 18 residues. After removal of 6 bases from V and 0 bases from J, the junction contained 11 bases not matched to a gene. Germline CDR1 reads MNHEY; CDR2 reads SMNVEV (reference sequence). In DNA form, the CDR3 reads TGTGCCAGCAGGACCCGACAGGGTACATACTCTGGGGCCAACGTCCTGACTTTC. It codes for CASRTRQGTYSGANVLTF. Filled out from reference TRBV27 and TRBJ2-6, the complete variable domain reads EAQVTQNPRYLITVTGKKLTVTCSQNMNHEYMSWYRQDPGLGLRQIYYSMNVEVTDKGDVPEGYKVSRKEKRNFPLILESPSPNQTSLYFCASRTRQGTYSGANVLTFGAGSRLTVL.

This chain connects TRBV25-1 to TRBJ2-1; 8 positions agree with TRBD2. The V segment lost 3 bases and the J segment 0 bases; nucleotides outside the gene matches: 10. From germline, CDR1 is MGHDK and CDR2 SYGVNS. This CDR3 is 18 amino acids long. CDR3 DNA sequence: TGTGCCAGCAGTGATAACGTCCTAGCGGGTAGCTCCTACAATGAGCAGTTCTTC. This codes for CASSDNVLAGSSYNEQFF.

The chain uses TRBV6-1 and TRBJ2-5; 8 bases are a match to TRBD1. The CDR3 consists of 16 residues. With V trimmed by 1 base and J by 1 base, 5 bases remained unmatched. The germline gives CDR1 MNHNS, CDR2 SASEGT. DNA for the CDR3: TGTGCCAGCAGTGAAGTGAGGACAGGGCCCCAAGAGACCCAGTACTTC. Its translation: CASSEVRTGPQETQYF.

This chain joins TRBV30 and TRBJ2-5; a possible D gene is TRBD2 (5 bases). Germline lookup yields CDR1 GTSNPN and CDR2 SVGIG (reference sequence). The V and J ends lost 0 bases and 1 base respectively, with 12 bases between them. The CDR3 is 15 residues long. CDR3: CAWSVGAGFQETQYF. The DNA for the CDR3 is TGTGCCTGGAGTGTGGGCGCGGGCTTCCAAGAGACCCAGTACTTC.

The rearrangement uses TRBV11-2 and TRBJ2-1; 11 bases fit TRBD2. Trimming took 1 base from V and 5 from J; bases not matched to a gene: 10. CDR1 is SGHAT and CDR2 is FQNNGV in the germline V gene. The CDR3 loop spans 18 amino acids. The CDR3 loop is CASSLARSGRASNNEQFF. CDR3 coding DNA: TGTGCCAGCAGCTTAGCTCGTAGCGGGAGGGCCTCTAACAATGAGCAGTTCTTC.

This sequence joins TRBV18 and TRBJ1-2, with 10 bases matching TRBD1. There are 15 residues in the CDR3. V was pared by 3 bases and J by 6 bases, with 7 bases of the junction left unmatched. Germline V CDR1 and CDR2: KGHSH, LQKENI. For the CDR3, the DNA is TGTGCCAGCTCACCTGGGACAGGGGTCGATGATGGCTACACCTTC. Translation gives CASSPGTGVDDGYTF.

V gene TRBV7-9 combines with J gene TRBJ2-5; the match to TRBD1 covers 7 bases. The CDR3 is 16 amino acids. CDR1 is SEHNR and CDR2 is FQNEAQ in the germline V gene (reference sequence). V trimming: 4 bases; J trimming: 2 bases; junction bases outside the gene matches: 10. The CDR3 spells CASSSSGTVIQETQYF. The CDR3 DNA is TGTGCCAGCAGCTCCTCCGGGACAGTAATACAAGAGACCCAGTACTTC.